This T cell receptor beta chain was obtained from a study of cytomegalovirus exposure and HLA in healthy donors. Study-level background: Most genotyped donors, roughly 80% of 398, had Caucasian-associated genetic ancestry. Findings of the study overall: TCR beta sequences reportedly predicted the HLA-A and HLA-B alleles of most subjects accurately. Per a later analysis, roughly 17,000 TCR beta sequences showed association with HLA alleles at 0.05 false discovery rate.

Turning to this clone: Antigen unknown. The same CDR3 arises from other DNA sequences in this sample as well.

In the PCR, 60 Vbeta and 13 Jbeta primers were used. Libraries were prepared by immunoSEQ multiplex PCR; TCRdb keeps only in-frame clonotypes and omits some of them. The sample holds roughly 170,000 clones, 77% seen once. Donors were nominally healthy when sampled, though unrecorded immune exposures were likely. This CDR3 is built from 13 residues. After removal of 8 bases from V and 3 bases from J, the junction contained 9 bases not matched to a gene. Germline V gene sequence: CDR1 SQVTM, CDR2 ANQGSEA. Sequencing was done on a sample of PBMCs. The source is a woman between 25 and 40 years old in good health and CMV-seropositive. The rearrangement uses TRBV29-1 and TRBJ1-1; 7 bases line up with TRBD1. This chain's CDR3 is CSFRQGGDTEAFF. The CDR3 DNA sequence: TGCAGCTTTCGACAGGGAGGAGACACTGAAGCTTTCTTT.